This entry is about one T cell receptor (beta chain). What this receptor recognizes is not known. The record has no base qualities; no much larger clone is one base away. This sample was included in a study of blood T cell repertoires in COVID-19 (dated by TCRdb to 2019 to 2021). A note on the overall study: The collaborator samples originated in the United States, Italy and Spain and spanned the acute and convalescent phases of COVID-19. The prospective study material was composed of cDNA or gDNA derived from T cells, B-cell-depleted T cells, or PBMCs. Deeply sampled blood TCRbeta repertoires from subjects exposed to, actively infected with, or recovered from COVID-19 were included in the dataset. A freely available public database, intended as a resource for researchers studying the immune response to SARS-CoV-2, is where the repertoires were released. Samples were obtained from the ongoing ImmuneRACE study (first 160 participants) and from some 1,300 subjects provided by 6 global collaborators. Sample metadata almost always included a de-identified subject ID, COVID-19 status, age in years and sex. Where HLA class I and class II types were available, the types were taken from metadata supplied by the sample provider, not from assay-based typing.

Study-level results and caveats: The quantity of clinical and demographic metadata differed by source and by participant and was supplied without curation.

TCRbeta CDR3 regions were amplified from genomic DNA by means of the immunoSEQ Assay, a bias-controlled multiplex PCR. Under the source paper's analysis protocol: Nucleated cell counts per sample were estimated from amplification of reference gene primers within the assay. To quantify the absolute abundance of each unique TCRbeta CDR3 rearrangement, sequence reads were collapsed and filtered. Productive Simpson clonality was computed per sample as the square root of Simpson's diversity index over productive rearrangements. TCRdb's version of the immuneACCESS table is confined to in-frame rearrangements and falls short of the full clone set. An unresolved V gene accounts for under half of the shortfall where checked; the remainder is of unknown origin. That table gives V, J and clone size, and the DNA gave D and trimming. This sample gives fewer than 450,000 clones in total; over 75% of them show up just once. Jointly, the top ten make up approximately 2.1% of the sample.

According to the germline V gene, CDR1 reads SNHLY and CDR2 reads FYNNEI. From the cysteine through the phenylalanine, the CDR3 covers 15 amino acids. Of the read, only the CDR3 DNA is kept; its 45 bases are in frame from base 1. The germline V and J ends show losses of 2 bases and 6 bases respectively, and no gene match explains 4 bases of the junction. In the prospective study, participants were roughly 18 to 100 years old, resided in about two dozen geographic areas of the United States, and were enrolled through a virtual design. Cohort assignment in the prospective study relied on participant-reported clinical history from a screening survey and a study questionnaire. Mobile phlebotomists in the prospective study collected whole blood, serum and a nasopharyngeal or oropharyngeal swab from every participant. Over a roughly two-month period, participants in the prospective study had the option of providing additional blood draws and questionnaires. Prospective study blood samples were shipped either frozen or at room temperature before DNA extraction.

The sample consisted of PBMCs or T cells enriched from blood (not recorded which). The receptor was isolated from a woman aged 40 to 50 with acute COVID-19. In this chain, TRBV2 is recombined with TRBJ1-5; 10 bases in between match TRBD1. CDR3 protein: CASSERDRGGQPQHF. Here is the DNA: TGTGCCAGCAGTGAAAGGGACAGGGGAGGTCAGCCCCAGCATTTT.